These T cell receptor beta chains were read from a single sample in a study of control samples from healthy donors and cancer patients. Libraries were prepared by immunoSEQ multiplex PCR; TCRdb keeps only in-frame clonotypes and omits some of them. This table holds about 150,000 clones, around 95% found once. The sample comprised blood. Source of these receptors: a man aged 35 to 55 in good health. CDR3s include the opening cysteine and the closing phenylalanine or tryptophan. D genes are given only for firm matches. Where a row states a size, it is once, few, many or the class of an expanded clone; other rows omit it.

J gene,V gene,clone size,D gene,CDR3 DNA,CDR3 protein
TRBJ1-2,TRBV11-2,NA,NA,TGTGCCAGCAGCTTCCTCAATGACTATGGCTACACCTTC,CASSFLNDYGYTF
TRBJ1-5,TRBV2,NA,TRBD1,TGTGCCAGCCATAAAACAGGGGTAGGCAATCAGCCCCAGCATTTT,CASHKTGVGNQPQHF
TRBJ2-1,TRBV6-4,NA,TRBD2,TGTGCCAGCAGTGGACTAGCGGGGGGTTTTAATGAGCAGTTCTTC,CASSGLAGGFNEQFF
TRBJ1-1,TRBV3-1/TRBV3-2,NA,TRBD1,TGTGCCAGCAGCCAAGATGTGGACAGGGGTAACACTGAAGCTTTCTTT,CASSQDVDRGNTEAFF
TRBJ1-1,TRBV15,NA,NA,TGTGCCACCAGCAGAGATAGGGGGTACTTAGAAGCTTTCTTT,CATSRDRGYLEAFF
TRBJ1-5,TRBV19,NA,NA,TGTGCCAGTAGTAGAGGGAGGGCCCCTAGCAATCAGCCCCAGCATTTT,CASSRGRAPSNQPQHF
TRBJ1-4,TRBV2,NA,TRBD1,TGTGCCAGCAGACTGGACAGGGCGGATGAAAAACTGTTTTTT,CASRLDRADEKLFF
TRBJ2-5,TRBV10-2,NA,NA,TGCGCCAGCAGGGAGTCTCCAGGGGCAGAGACCCAGTACTTC,CASRESPGAETQYF
TRBJ1-4,TRBV28,NA,NA,TGTGCCAGCAGCCAAGGGGGTGCTAATGAAAAACTGTTTTTT,CASSQGGANEKLFF
TRBJ2-3,TRBV11-3,once,NA,TGTGCCAGCAGCTTAGGAGGGCTGAGCACAGATACGCAGTATTTT,CASSLGGLSTDTQYF
TRBJ2-7,TRBV6-2/TRBV6-3,NA,NA,TGTGCCAGCAGTACCGACAGCTACGAGCAGTACTTC,CASSTDSYEQYF
TRBJ2-7,TRBV2,few,NA,TGTGCCAGCACTATGGACAGGGAGGGCTACGAGCAGTACTTC,CASTMDREGYEQYF
TRBJ2-7,TRBV27,NA,TRBD1,TGTGCCAGCAGTCTAGGGACAGCCTACGAGCAGTACTTC,CASSLGTAYEQYF
TRBJ1-1,TRBV5-1,NA,TRBD1,TGCGCCAGCAGCGCACCAACCGGGGGATGGACAGGGGTGAACACTGAAGCTTTCTTT,CASSAPTGGWTGVNTEAFF
TRBJ1-1,TRBV19,NA,NA,TGTGCCAGTACCATAGGGGGTACGGGGACCAATGAAGCTTTCTTT,CASTIGGTGTNEAFF
TRBJ1-2,TRBV19,NA,NA,TGTGCCAGTAGTAGGGGAGATAACTATGGCTACACCTTC,CASSRGDNYGYTF
TRBJ1-1,TRBV29-1,once,NA,TGCAGCGTTAGGGACCACCGAACCACTGAAGCTTTCTTT,CSVRDHRTTEAFF
TRBJ2-7,TRBV27,NA,TRBD1,TGTGCCAGCAGGGCCCGGGACAGGGGGTCCTACGAGCAGTACTTC,CASRARDRGSYEQYF
TRBJ1-2,TRBV28,NA,TRBD1,TGTGCCAGCAGTCCAGCGGACAGGGCGAACTATGGCTACACCTTC,CASSPADRANYGYTF
TRBJ1-5,TRBV4-1,NA,NA,TGCGCCAGCAGCCAAGATATGACACCGAATCAGCCCCAGCATTTT,CASSQDMTPNQPQHF
TRBJ1-1,TRBV11-2,NA,NA,TGTGCCAGCAGCTTTGATGACTCGGGCACTGAAGCTTTCTTT,CASSFDDSGTEAFF
TRBJ1-3,TRBV5-8,NA,NA,TGTGCCAGCAGTTCCAGCCGGGACATAGGCCCCCTGGCCTCTGGAAACACCATATATTTT,CASSSSRDIGPLASGNTIYF
TRBJ2-7,TRBV4-3,NA,NA,TGCGCCAGCAGCCAAGATTACAGGGACTCCTACGAGCAGTACTTC,CASSQDYRDSYEQYF
TRBJ2-3,TRBV3-1/TRBV3-2,NA,NA,TGTGCCAGCAGCCACTCAGACGCAGATACGCAGTATTTT,CASSHSDADTQYF
TRBJ1-1,TRBV27,NA,NA,TGTGCCAGCAGTTTAATCGGCGCTGAAGCTTTCTTT,CASSLIGAEAFF
TRBJ1-2,TRBV29-1,NA,NA,TGCAGCGTTGAAAGGTGGGGTGGGGGCTACACCTTC,CSVERWGGGYTF
TRBJ1-1,TRBV28,NA,TRBD1,TGTGCCAGCAGTTCACCCGGGACAGCCACTGAAGCTTTCTTT,CASSSPGTATEAFF
TRBJ1-1,TRBV19,NA,TRBD1,TGTGCCTCGAGGACAGGGAACACTGAAGCTTTCTTT,CASRTGNTEAFF
TRBJ1-1,TRBV7-9,NA,TRBD1,TGTGCCAGCAGCGTAACAGGGGCTCCTCACATCAACACTGAAGCTTTCTTT,CASSVTGAPHINTEAFF
TRBJ1-2,TRBV3-1/TRBV3-2,NA,TRBD1,TGTGCCAGCAGCTCGGACAGGGCGTACGGCTACACCTTC,CASSSDRAYGYTF
TRBJ2-1,TRBV3-1/TRBV3-2,NA,NA,TGTGCCAGCAGCCGAGACCGGCCCCAAGAGAGAGAGCAGTTCTTC,CASSRDRPQEREQFF
TRBJ1-1,TRBV5-4,NA,TRBD1,TGTGCCAGCAGCTCAGGGGGGCTAATGAACACTGAAGCTTTCTTT,CASSSGGLMNTEAFF
TRBJ2-1,TRBV5-8,once,NA,TGTGCCAGCAGCTTGGGACAGACCTACAATGAGCAGTTCTTC,CASSLGQTYNEQFF
TRBJ2-2,TRBV18,few,NA,TGTGCCAGCTCACCTCGCAGGGGCGATGGTTCGTACACCGGGGAGCTGTTTTTT,CASSPRRGDGSYTGELFF
TRBJ1-4,TRBV6-5,NA,NA,TGTGCCAGCAGTCGGGACATAAGTGAAAAACTGTTTTTT,CASSRDISEKLFF
TRBJ2-3,TRBV11-2,NA,TRBD2,TGTGCCAGCAGCCATACAGCGGGGGATACGCAGTATTTT,CASSHTAGDTQYF
TRBJ1-2,TRBV12-3/TRBV12-4,NA,TRBD1,TGTGCCAGCAACCTAGGGACAGGGCTTGGCTACACCTTC,CASNLGTGLGYTF
TRBJ2-3,TRBV5-1,NA,NA,TGCGCCAGCAGCCAAGGACCAACCACAGATACGCAGTATTTT,CASSQGPTTDTQYF
TRBJ2-7,TRBV5-1,NA,NA,TGCGCCAGCAGCTTGGGGGAAGGGGCCTACGAGCAGTACTTC,CASSLGEGAYEQYF
TRBJ1-2,TRBV19,NA,NA,TGTGCCAGTAGTCCGGGACCGATTAACTATGGCTACACCTTC,CASSPGPINYGYTF
TRBJ1-1,TRBV28,NA,NA,TGTGCCAGCAGCCCAAGGGGTAGCACTGAAGCTTTCTTT,CASSPRGSTEAFF
TRBJ1-1,TRBV12-3/TRBV12-4,NA,NA,TGTGCCAGCCTCCTCGGGGGGACTGAAGCTTTCTTT,CASLLGGTEAFF
TRBJ1-1,TRBV6-5,NA,NA,TGTGCCAGCAGTCCACGGGGGGCCGGGGCTGAAGCTTTCTTT,CASSPRGAGAEAFF
TRBJ2-1,TRBV27,NA,TRBD2,TGTGCCAGCAGCCCCTCCCTAGCGGGGGGGACAAATGAGCAGTTCTTC,CASSPSLAGGTNEQFF
TRBJ2-2,TRBV7-2,NA,NA,TGTGCCAGCAGCTTTGCGGGGCTCAGCACCGGGGAGCTGTTTTTT,CASSFAGLSTGELFF
TRBJ1-1,TRBV7-9,NA,NA,TGTGCCAGCAGCTTAGGGTTGGGACCTCCGAACACTGAAGCTTTCTTT,CASSLGLGPPNTEAFF
TRBJ2-2,TRBV30,NA,NA,TGTGCCTGGAGTGTACTGTCCGGGGAGCTGTTTTTT,CAWSVLSGELFF
TRBJ1-1,TRBV25-1,few,NA,TGTGCCAGCAGGGGGACCGCGAACACTGAAGCTTTCTTT,CASRGTANTEAFF
TRBJ1-4,TRBV12-3/TRBV12-4,NA,NA,TGTGCCAGCAGTTTAGATGGTAATGAAAAACTGTTTTTT,CASSLDGNEKLFF
TRBJ2-7,TRBV19,NA,TRBD1,TGTGCCAGTAGTACGGGACAGGGGATAGCCGAGCAGTACTTC,CASSTGQGIAEQYF